One and the same sample provided the 29 T cell receptor beta chains below, sequenced in a study of beta chain features in type 1 diabetes. Reverse transcribing all isolated RNA meant expressed TCRB transcripts were sequenced. Method: immunoSEQ multiplex PCR; TCRdb's copy keeps in-frame clones and lacks some. The data show around 340,000 clones, 6.5% to 10% seen once. Material for sequencing was central memory CD4+ T cells from blood. The source is a woman aged 18-35 years in good health.

This clone was detected only a few times. The chain has TRBV9 and TRBJ2-2; perhaps TRBD1 as D (5 bases). This CDR3 is built from 17 residues. Germline CDR1 and CDR2: SGDLS and YYNGEE. The V end lost 0 bases, the J end lost 2 bases, and 14 bases lay between the germline ends. CDR3 region: CASSVGWGRANTGELFF. CDR3 bases: TGTGCCAGCAGCGTAGGTTGGGGCAGGGCAAACACCGGGGAGCTGTTTTTT.

This chain joins TRBV7-2 and TRBJ2-5; D is possibly TRBD1 or TRBD2 (5 bases each). CDR3 size: 15 residues. Trimming removed 5 bases at V and 2 bases at J, with 15 bases between. CDR1 is SGHTA, CDR2 FQGNSA, per germline. In nucleotides, the CDR3 is TGTGCCAGCAGCCGTAAGAGGGGAGTACAAGAGACCCAGTACTTC. As protein: CASSRKRGVQETQYF.

The CDR3 here is CATKRAGPYNEQFF. In nucleotides, the CDR3 is TGTGCCACCAAGCGGGCCGGCCCCTACAATGAGCAGTTCTTC. This chain links TRBV15 with TRBJ2-1, with a possible D match to TRBD2 (6 bases). Germline-derived CDR1 and CDR2 are LNHNV and YYDKDF (reference sequence). The ends were cut back, 7 bases at V and 2 bases at J, with 12 bases in the middle. This CDR3 spans 14 amino acids.

This clone occurred many times. V is TRBV6-5 and J is TRBJ2-6; D call uncertain. In germline, CDR1 is MNHEY, CDR2 SVGAGI. The CDR3 sequence is 15 residues long. Trimming took 2 bases from V and 3 from J, leaving 8 bases between them. In DNA, the CDR3 is TGTGCCAGCAGTTACGAAACGAGTGGGGCCAACGTCCTGACTTTC. Encoded protein: CASSYETSGANVLTF.

The table lists this clone with a few counts. V usage is TRBV27 and J usage is TRBJ2-2, with a possible D match to TRBD1 (5 bases). Germline CDR1 and CDR2: MNHEY and SMNVEV (reference sequence). There are 16 residues in the CDR3. V lost 2 bases and J lost 4, with 14 bases in between. The CDR3 spells CASSLAGLVGTGELFF. CDR3 nucleotide sequence: TGTGCCAGCAGTTTAGCAGGGTTGGTCGGCACCGGGGAGCTGTTTTTT.

This clone showed up just a few times. This chain connects TRBV5-1 to TRBJ2-5; the D is unclear. Germline CDR1 reads SGHRS; CDR2 reads YFSETQ. The V and J ends lost 3 bases and 0 bases respectively, with 9 bases between them. This CDR3 is built from 14 residues. As DNA, the CDR3 is TGCGCCAGCAGCTCACGGACGTACCAAGAGACCCAGTACTTC. Protein sequence: CASSSRTYQETQYF.

This clone was seen a handful of times. The sample carries other DNA sequences with the same CDR3. The chain employs TRBV5-1 and TRBJ1-4; D is undetermined. V lost 0 bases, J lost 2 bases, and 5 bases lay in between. CDR1 and CDR2 (germline): SGHRS, YFSETQ. The CDR3 runs to 14 residues. Written as DNA, the CDR3 is TGCGCCAGCAGCTTGGACAGCACTAATGAAAAACTGTTTTTT. Its protein product is CASSLDSTNEKLFF. Full variable domain (missing parts from reference TRBV5-1 and TRBJ1-4): KAGVTQTPRYLIKTRGQQVTLSCSPISGHRSVSWYQQTPGQGLQFLFEYFSETQRNKGNFPGRFSGRQFSNSRSEMNVSTLELGDSALYLCASSLDSTNEKLFFGSGTQLSVL.

The chain employs TRBV10-3 and TRBJ2-5; D not resolved. With 0 bases removed from V and 5 bases from J, the gap between germline ends came to 13 bases. Germline-derived CDR1 and CDR2 are ENHRY and SYGVKD. The CDR3 covers 15 residues. The CDR3: CAISESWPPRETQYF. The CDR3 DNA reads as TGTGCCATCAGTGAGTCGTGGCCCCCTCGGGAGACCCAGTACTTC.

This chain's CDR3 is CASSPDRTVGQQFF. In DNA form, the CDR3 reads TGTGCCAGCTCACCAGACCGGACAGTTGGTCAGCAGTTCTTC. The chain uses TRBV18 and TRBJ2-1; maybe TRBD1 (6 bases). The CDR3 length is 14 residues. The germline CDR1 and CDR2 sequences are KGHSH and LQKENI. The V end was cut by 2 bases, the J end by 11 bases, with 16 bases between.

This clone was seen a handful of times. The rearrangement links TRBV1 to TRBJ2-1; TRBD2 was called by the table and not checked on the DNA. TRBV1 constitutes a pseudogene. This CDR3 region has 13 residues. Written as DNA, the CDR3 is TGCACCCCCAGCGGGAGGGCCTCGAATGAGCAGTTCTTC. Protein sequence: CTPSGRASNEQFF.

This clone was observed many times. The chain links TRBV28 to TRBJ2-7; 8 nucleotides line up with TRBD1. Germline V gene data show CDR1 as MDHEN and CDR2 as SYDVKM. This CDR3 is 14 amino acids long. Trimming cost V 6 bases and J 3 bases; bases outside gene matches: 7. The chain's CDR3 is CASRTGAPGYEQYF. For the CDR3, the DNA is TGTGCCAGCAGGACAGGGGCCCCGGGCTACGAGCAGTACTTC.

In regard to this clone: Other DNA sequences in the same sample also yield this CDR3. The chain carries TRBV2 and TRBJ2-2; D uncertain. With 0 bases removed from V and 4 bases from J, the gap between germline ends came to 6 bases. The CDR3 is 14 amino acids. CDR1 and CDR2 from the germline V gene are SNHLY and FYNNEI. The CDR3 nucleotides read TGTGCCAGCAGTGAAGCCCTCAGCACCGGGGAGCTGTTTTTT. This codes for CASSEALSTGELFF.

The chain links TRBV4-2 to TRBJ1-3; D uncertain. This CDR3 has 14 residues. V was cut by 3 bases and J by 1 base, with 7 bases left in between. CDR1 is LGHNA, CDR2 YNFKEQ, per germline. The DNA of the CDR3 is TGTGCCAGCAGCCAGGGGAGTTCTGGAAACACCATATATTTT. It encodes CASSQGSSGNTIYF.

This clone was seen ten or more times. The CDR3 region has the DNA TGTGCCAGCAGCCAATTCGAGTACGAGCAGTACTTC. Protein product: CASSQFEYEQYF. This chain joins TRBV7-2 and TRBJ2-7; D gene uncertain. Germline V lookup: CDR1 SGHTA, CDR2 FQGNSA. The CDR3 sequence is 12 residues long. V lost 5 bases and J lost 4, with 9 bases in between.

This clone was counted a few times. This chain joins TRBV6-5 and TRBJ2-1; no clear D gene. CDR3 length: 13 amino acids. Germline CDR1 MNHEY, CDR2 SVGAGI. V was cut by 5 bases and J by 6 bases, with 11 bases left in between. The CDR3 is CASSLDAFNEQFF. The CDR3, as DNA: TGTGCCAGCAGTCTGGACGCGTTCAATGAGCAGTTCTTC.

This clone turned up a few times. This rearrangement joins TRBV4-3 to TRBJ2-1, with 8 bases fitting TRBD2. Germline CDR1 LGHNA, CDR2 YSLEER. This CDR3 comprises 16 residues. Trimming took 0 bases from V and 6 from J; bases not matched to a gene: 7. CDR3 residues: CASSQETGGPVNEQFF. For the CDR3, the DNA is TGCGCCAGCAGCCAAGAAACGGGAGGGCCGGTCAATGAGCAGTTCTTC.

Notes on this clone: The sample holds other DNA sequences that translate to the same CDR3. V gene TRBV6-5 combines with J gene TRBJ2-7, with no clear D. Germline CDR1 reads MNHEY; CDR2 reads SVGAGI. The CDR3 runs 11 residues. V lost 0 bases and J lost 6, with 3 bases in between. The CDR3, as DNA: TGTGCCAGCAGTTACTCGAGCGAGCAGTACTTC. Amino acids: CASSYSSEQYF.

This clone has only a few counts. The chain is built from TRBV11-2 and TRBJ2-1; 9 bases align to TRBD1. CDR1 is SGHAT and CDR2 is FQNNGV in the germline V gene. The CDR3 has 17 residues. V was clipped by 5 bases and J by 4 bases; unmatched bases: 12. In DNA, the CDR3 is TGTGCCAGCAGCCAGGGACAGGGACGAGGGCTTTACAATGAGCAGTTCTTC. Its translation is CASSQGQGRGLYNEQFF.

This chain uses TRBV5-1 with TRBJ2-7; TRBD2 matches 8 bases. This CDR3 contains 14 residues. The V segment lost 2 bases and the J segment 6 bases; nucleotides outside the gene matches: 7. Germline loops: CDR1 SGHRS, CDR2 YFSETQ. CDR3 protein: CASSFQAGAAEQYF. Here the CDR3 DNA reads TGCGCCAGCAGCTTCCAAGCGGGAGCTGCCGAGCAGTACTTC.

This chain uses TRBV11-2 with TRBJ2-1; TRBD1 might be the D (5 bases). CDR1 and CDR2 (germline): SGHAT, FQNNGV. V shed 5 bases and J shed 1 base, with 21 bases lying between them. The CDR3 runs to 18 residues. CDR3 residues: CASSPRRQYVVSYNEQFF. CDR3 nucleotides: TGTGCCAGCAGCCCGCGGAGACAGTATGTAGTGTCCTACAATGAGCAGTTCTTC.

The table lists this clone with a few counts. This chain links TRBV7-2 with TRBJ2-3; no firm D call. Germline CDR1 and CDR2: SGHTA and FQGNSA. The CDR3 spans 16 residues. V shed 1 base and J shed 1 base, with 12 bases lying between them. DNA of the CDR3: TGTGCCAGCAGCTTAGGTCCCCCGGATGGCACAGATACGCAGTATTTT. It translates to CASSLGPPDGTDTQYF.

The sample holds a few counts of this clone. This chain links TRBV7-2 with TRBJ2-3, with D maybe TRBD2 (6 bases). The CDR3 is 17 amino acids. Trimming cost V 1 base and J 1 base, with 15 bases left between them. Germline CDR1 is SGHTA and CDR2 is FQGNSA. The CDR3 DNA sequence: TGTGCCAGCAGCTTAGGAGGAGGGAGGAGAGGCACAGATACGCAGTATTTT. It is translated as CASSLGGGRRGTDTQYF.

The rearrangement joins TRBV29-1 to TRBJ2-3, with no clear D. Germline values: CDR1 SQVTM, CDR2 ANQGSEA. Trimming took off 1 base at V and 4 bases at J, with 3 bases between the two ends. This CDR3 comprises 11 residues. CDR3 nucleotides: TGCAGCGTTGAAGGTGCAGATACGCAGTATTTT. Encoded protein: CSVEGADTQYF.

This chain connects TRBV4-3 to TRBJ2-3; TRBD2 agrees at 8 bases. CDR1 and CDR2 from the germline V gene are LGHNA and YSLEER. V lost 5 bases, J lost 5 bases, and 6 bases stayed unmatched. The CDR3 runs 14 residues. The DNA of the CDR3 is TGCGCCAGCAGCTATAGCGGGATTAGAGATACGCAGTATTTT. It encodes CASSYSGIRDTQYF.

This clone was recorded a few times. J is TRBJ1-2 and V is TRBV10-3; no reliable D call. The CDR3 consists of 13 residues. Germline CDR1 ENHRY, CDR2 SYGVKD. Trimming left V 2 bases short and J 4 bases short, with 8 bases between. The CDR3, as DNA: TGTGCCATCAGTGAGGGGCATAGCTATGGCTACACCTTC. It encodes CAISEGHSYGYTF.

This clone occurred a few times. The rearrangement joins TRBV11-2 to TRBJ1-2; D is uncertain. Germline CDR1 SGHAT, CDR2 FQNNGV. The CDR3 is 12 residues long. Trimming removed 5 bases at V and 7 bases at J, with 11 bases between. The CDR3, as DNA: TGTGCCAGCAGCGCCCCTATTGGTGGCTACACCTTC. Residues: CASSAPIGGYTF. The variable domain in full, with the rest retrieved from reference TRBV11-2 and TRBJ1-2, is EAGVAQSPRYKIIEKRQSVAFWCNPISGHATLYWYQQILGQGPKLLIQFQNNGVVDDSQLPKDRFSAERLKGVDSTLKIQPAKLEDSAVYLCASSAPIGGYTFGSGTRLTVV.

V is TRBV7-2 and J is TRBJ2-6; a weak D match, TRBD2 (5 bases). In germline, CDR1 is SGHTA, CDR2 FQGNSA. This CDR3 has 15 residues. Trimming took off 6 bases at V and 1 base at J, with 10 bases between the two ends. CDR3 loop: CASSGSGSGANVLTF. The CDR3, as DNA: TGTGCCAGCAGTGGGAGCGGTTCTGGGGCCAACGTCCTGACTTTC. The full variable domain, completed using reference TRBV7-2 and TRBJ2-6, is GAGVSQSPSNKVTEKGKDVELRCDPISGHTALYWYRQSLGQGLEFLIYFQGNSAPDKSGLPSDRFSAERTGGSVSTLTIQRTQQEDSAVYLCASSGSGSGANVLTFGAGSRLTVL.

This clone was seen more than once but under ten times. The chain couples TRBV7-9 to TRBJ2-1; D is possibly TRBD2 (6 bases). V shed 5 bases and J shed 8 bases, with 13 bases lying between them. Looked up from germline, CDR1 is SEHNR and CDR2 is FQNEAQ (reference sequence). The CDR3 totals 13 residues. The CDR3 nucleotides read TGTGCCAGCAGCCCTACTAGCAGCCATGAGCAGTTCTTC. Its protein product is CASSPTSSHEQFF.

There are a few counts of this clone. CDR3 sequence: CASSHDGKNIQYF. Written as DNA, the CDR3 is TGCGCCAGCAGCCATGATGGCAAAAACATTCAGTACTTC. This sequence joins TRBV4-3 and TRBJ2-4; D is ambiguous. Trimming took off 3 bases at V and 3 bases at J, with 6 bases between the two ends. The CDR3 runs 13 residues. Germline V gene lookup returns CDR1 LGHNA and CDR2 YSLEER.